This T cell receptor beta chain stems from a study of multiple sclerosis patients with progressive multifocal leukoencephalopathy. Concerning this clone itself: Antigen unknown.

This CDR3 is 14 amino acids long. Germline CDR1 LNHDA, CDR2 SQIVND (reference sequence). The V gene end was trimmed by 9 bases and the J gene end by 8 bases; junction bases not matched to a gene: 10. Points from the study as a whole: It is unclear whether the findings reflect JC virus infection or general immunocompromise. Most PML patients had lower entropy, suggesting less diverse TRB repertoires.

The time point is: before natalizumab initiation. Sequencing was at survey level. Libraries were prepared by immunoSEQ multiplex PCR; TCRdb keeps only in-frame clonotypes and omits some of them. The sample consists of 25,000 to 35,000 clones, around 90% of them appearing once. The sequence derives from a human donor with multiple sclerosis. V gene TRBV19 combines with J gene TRBJ2-2; TRBD2 matches 9 bases. Sequenced: PBMCs. The CDR3 sequence is CASPSGETRGELFF. The CDR3 DNA reads TGTGCCAGCCCTAGCGGGGAGACCAGGGGGGAGCTGTTTTTT.